This T cell receptor beta chain comes out of a study of regulatory T cells in long-lasting Graves disease. The germline V and J ends were trimmed by 7 bases and 4 bases, with 17 bases remaining between them. This CDR3 contains 15 residues. Per the germline V gene, CDR1 is WNHNN and CDR2 is SYGVQD (reference sequence). A note on this clonotype: The antigen is unknown.

iRepertoire HTBI primers and Arm-PCR of CDR3 regions built TCR beta libraries. TCRdb fed the multiplex PCR reads into MiXCR, producing one record per CDR3 protein. Among 350,000 to 450,000 distinct CDR3 sequences listed, approximately 15% were seen once. The time point: newly diagnosed GD, antithyroid drugs for less than 3 months. The authors made the TCR library using RNA they extracted from PBMCs. Study-wide findings and caveats: Persistent disease showed a preference for TRBV28, TRBJ1-2 and TRBJ2-5.

This sample also appeared in a second study, on T cells in Graves' hyperthyroidism and ophthalmopathy. That source adds: If no ophthalmopathy progression occurred within 18 months, Graves' hyperthyroidism was stable.

The sample in question was peripheral blood mononuclear cells (PBMCs), obtained at new diagnosis, from a patient treated with antithyroid drugs. The clonotype comes from a man aged 40-50 years with Graves disease. The chain carries TRBV10-1 and TRBJ1-5; possible D gene TRBD1, 6 bases. CDR3 in amino acids: CASILGQPSNQPQHF. The CDR3 DNA follows: TGCGCCAGCATCCTTGGACAGCCGTCAAATCAGCCCCAGCATTTT.